The 3 T cell receptor beta chains in this list originate from one sample, sequenced in a study of response to subunit inactivated influenza vaccine. TCRdb itself ran the RT-PCR reads through MiXCR, one entry per CDR3 protein. This sample has 450,000 to 700,000 distinct CDR3 sequences, with 14% found just once. This specimen consisted of PBMCs from blood, obtained roughly 12 days after vaccination. These receptors all stem from a man aged 45-65 years who received an inactivated influenza vaccine.

This clonotype was detected a few times. The chain uses TRBV4-1 and TRBJ2-3; D gene ambiguous. Trimming cost V 1 base and J 8 bases, with 7 bases left between them. The germline CDR1 and CDR2 sequences are MGHRA and YSYEKL. This CDR3 is built from 12 residues. CDR3 DNA: TGCGCCAGCAGCCAAGCGGGCGGTACGCAGTATTTT. It specifies CASSQAGGTQYF.

The chain recombines TRBV27 with TRBJ2-1, with D maybe TRBD2 (6 bases). Germline lookup yields CDR1 MNHEY and CDR2 SMNVEV (reference sequence). The germline V and J ends were trimmed by 6 bases and 4 bases, with 22 bases remaining between them. The CDR3 is 17 amino acids. The CDR3 DNA reads TGTGCCAGCAGGAGAGAAGCCACTGCGGGGCGATACAATGAGCAGTTCTTC. Translated: CASRREATAGRYNEQFF.

The chain links TRBV7-2 to TRBJ2-3; D gene unclear. Trimming stripped 6 bases from V and 3 bases from J, with 13 bases between. From germline, CDR1 is SGHTA and CDR2 FQGNSA. The CDR3 spans 14 residues. CDR3 DNA: TGTGCCAGCAGTCAAGTCGTCCTTACAGATACGCAGTATTTT. Translating gives CASSQVVLTDTQYF.